This paragraph reports one T cell receptor beta chain. Its antigen remains unknown. The data stem from a study of blood T cells in healthy people across ages. V was trimmed by 2 bases and J by 3 bases, leaving 8 bases between them. CDR1 and CDR2 (germline): SGDLS, YYNGEE. There are 13 residues in the CDR3. Then a second PCR, running roughly 7 to 11 cycles, was carried out with a sample-barcoded 5' primer and a J-beta primer mix. Researchers report that a template-switch adaptor with 12 random nucleotides tagged each cDNA molecule. TCRdb independently ran MiXCR on the 5' RACE reads; one entry per CDR3 protein. The sample holds 650,000 to 700,000 distinct CDR3 sequences, about a third seen once. Points from the study as a whole: TCR beta diversity was tightly associated with the proportion of naive T cells.

This clonotype was sampled from a woman of 80 years or more in good health. V and J are TRBV9 and TRBJ2-5; the D is unclear. Sequencing used blood. CDR3 DNA sequence: TGTGCCAGCAGCGTCGGACCCGAAGAGACCCAGTACTTC. Translation: CASSVGPEETQYF.